The 24 T cell receptor beta chains listed next were all sequenced from one sample in a study of post-analysis software for immune sequencing data. Study findings and constraints: When patients were compared with controls, about 5 TRBV segments were more frequent, TRBV5-6, TRBV5-1 and TRBV20-1 among them.

cDNA libraries for TCR beta contained unique molecular identifiers. TCRdb recomputed calls from the PCR reads with MiXCR, one row per CDR3 protein. The profile covers hundreds of thousands of distinct CDR3 sequences, with roughly 30% appearing a single time and approximately 0.55% taken by the ten largest. Their antigens are not known. The sample comprised blood. The receptors here all came from a girl under 18 with multiple sclerosis.

The rearrangement links TRBV5-1 to TRBJ1-4; no firm D call. The germline gives CDR1 SGHRS, CDR2 YFSETQ. The V and J ends lost 0 bases and 3 bases respectively, with 6 bases between them. This CDR3 is 14 amino acids long. CDR3 sequence: CASSLDAANEKLFF. The CDR3, as DNA: TGCGCCAGCAGCTTGGACGCAGCTAATGAAAAACTGTTTTTT.

This clonotype was seen more than once but under ten times. The rearrangement joins TRBV5-1 to TRBJ2-1; 14 nucleotides agree with TRBD2. The CDR3 has 16 amino acids. The V and J ends lost 4 bases and 7 bases, in that order; junction bases with no gene match: 7. Germline CDR1 reads SGHRS; CDR2 reads YFSETQ. The CDR3 DNA is TGCGCCAGCAGCGTAACCGGGACTAGCGGGAGTAATGAGCAGTTCTTC. It encodes CASSVTGTSGSNEQFF.

This clonotype came up a few times. The chain is built from TRBV6-5 and TRBJ2-6; D might be TRBD1 (6 bases). Trimming took 1 base from V and 6 from J, leaving 16 bases between them. The CDR3 loop spans 17 amino acids. In germline, CDR1 is MNHEY, CDR2 SVGAGI. CDR3 sequence reads: CASSYFSGTRLANVLTF. CDR3 nucleotide sequence: TGTGCCAGCAGTTACTTCTCCGGGACACGTTTGGCCAACGTCCTGACTTTC.

V and J are TRBV28 and TRBJ2-4, with 13 bases aligning to TRBD2. CDR3 length: 15 residues. J was trimmed by 13 bases and V by 3 bases; bases with no gene match: 9. Germline assignment: CDR1 MDHEN and CDR2 SYDVKM. The CDR3 region has the DNA TGTGCCAGCAGTTTCGGGACTAGCGGGGACGGTGGGCAGTACTTC. It translates to CASSFGTSGDGGQYF.

The rearrangement links TRBV20-1 to TRBJ2-3, with unresolved D. Looked up from germline, CDR1 is DFQATT and CDR2 is SNEGSKA (reference sequence). Trimming shortened V by 6 bases and J by 6 bases, and 16 bases separated the two germline ends. CDR3 length: 13 amino acids. In DNA form, the CDR3 reads TGCAGTGCCCCGCGCCAAATTACGGATACGCAGTATTTT. This codes for CSAPRQITDTQYF.

This clonotype was detected only a few times. The V gene is TRBV4-1, the J gene TRBJ2-1; TRBD2 agrees at 11 bases. The J call may be faulty, since TRBJ2-7 better matches the DNA end. The CDR3 is 16 residues long. Germline CDR1 is MGHRA and CDR2 is YSYEKL. The CDR3 is CASSQTGTSGHNEQYF. The CDR3 DNA is TGCGCCAGCAGCCAAACCGGGACTAGCGGACACAATGAGCAGTACTTC.

This clonotype occurred a few times. V gene TRBV2 combines with J gene TRBJ1-2; D is perhaps TRBD1 (6 bases). V shed 8 bases and J shed 3 bases, with 13 bases lying between them. The CDR3 spans 13 residues. The germline V gene has CDR1 SNHLY and CDR2 FYNNEI. The CDR3 reads CASGGRGYYGYTF. Here the CDR3 DNA reads TGTGCCAGCGGGGGGCGAGGTTACTATGGCTACACCTTC.

This clonotype was detected once. This chain connects TRBV12-3 or TRBV12-4 to TRBJ1-5; D gene ambiguous. Trimming took 0 bases from V and 1 from J, leaving 10 bases between them. CDR3 size: 16 residues. The DNA of the CDR3 is TGTGCCAGCAGTTTAGCTAGGGATGGAAGCAATCAGCCCCAGCATTTT. Translating it yields CASSLARDGSNQPQHF.

The chain carries TRBV28 and TRBJ1-2; D is unresolved. The CDR3 contains 13 residues. Germline-derived CDR1 and CDR2 are MDHEN and SYDVKM. The V and J ends lost 6 bases and 0 bases respectively, with 8 bases between them. The CDR3 coding sequence is TGTGCCAGCAGCTCAATTTCTAACTATGGCTACACCTTC. Translation gives CASSSISNYGYTF.

The V call is TRBV11-2, the J call TRBJ2-1, with 9 bases lining up with TRBD1. Germline V gene data show CDR1 as SGHAT and CDR2 as FQNNGV. This CDR3 spans 16 amino acids. Unmatched junction bases numbered 13, after V lost 5 bases and J lost 8 bases. DNA of the CDR3: TGTGCCAGCAGCCAGACCGGGACAGGGTGGGGGGATGAGCAGTTCTTC. Translated: CASSQTGTGWGDEQFF.

This clonotype came up a few times. V is TRBV7-2 and J is TRBJ2-5; TRBD2 aligns across 9 bases. J was trimmed by 4 bases and V by 3 bases; bases with no gene match: 21. The CDR3 has 20 residues. CDR1 SGHTA and CDR2 FQGNSA come from the germline V gene. The CDR3 coding sequence is TGTGCCAGCAGCTTGAAAGGGGGGCTAGCGGGGTATGCGGGGGGAGAGACCCAGTACTTC. This sequence encodes CASSLKGGLAGYAGGETQYF.

Note on this clonotype: A read error may produce the germline difference seen at one junction end. The chain has TRBV4-3 and TRBJ2-1; 7 bases are shared with TRBD2. The CDR3 spans 18 residues. Germline CDR1 reads LGHNA; CDR2 reads YSLEER. This CDR3 is CAGSQERLGLAEHNEQFF. CDR3 bases: TGCGCCGGCAGCCAAGAAAGGCTCGGCCTAGCGGAGCACAATGAGCAGTTCTTC.

The chain has TRBV27 and TRBJ1-1; maybe TRBD1 (5 bases). With 3 bases removed from V and 11 bases from J, the gap between germline ends came to 19 bases. The CDR3 contains 14 residues. Germline CDR1 and CDR2: MNHEY and SMNVEV (reference sequence). This CDR3 reads CASSFISGAVGAFF. The CDR3, as DNA: TGTGCCAGCAGTTTCATTTCCGGGGCGGTTGGGGCTTTCTTT.

This clonotype was seen a handful of times. The rearrangement joins TRBV24-1 to TRBJ1-2, with 10 bases identical to TRBD1. Looked up from germline, CDR1 is KGHDR and CDR2 is SFDVKD. This CDR3 region has 15 residues. Trimming took 3 bases from V and 6 from J; bases not matched to a gene: 6. CDR3 sequence (DNA): TGTGCCACCAGTGATCCTGCCGGGACAGGGGATGGCTACACCTTC. This sequence encodes CATSDPAGTGDGYTF.

The chain carries TRBV14 and TRBJ2-3; D unclear. V lost 1 base to trimming and J lost 2 bases, with 13 bases between them. Germline V CDR1 and CDR2: SGHDN, FVKESK. The CDR3 runs to 16 residues. The CDR3 here is CASSQVGQEVTDTQYF. The CDR3 coding sequence is TGTGCCAGCAGCCAAGTTGGGCAGGAAGTCACAGATACGCAGTATTTT.

The rearrangement uses TRBV6-2 or TRBV6-3 and TRBJ1-2; D remains unclear. Germline CDR1 is MNHEY and CDR2 is SVGEGT. The CDR3 has 18 amino acids. The V end lost 0 bases, the J end lost 1 base, and 18 bases lay between the germline ends. This chain's CDR3 is CASSYSISPRTDNYGYTF. For the CDR3, the DNA is TGTGCCAGCAGTTACTCGATTTCGCCTCGAACAGATAACTATGGCTACACCTTC.

The rearrangement joins TRBV4-3 to TRBJ2-6; 8 bases are shared with TRBD1. Per the germline V gene, CDR1 is LGHNA and CDR2 is YSLEER. V gave up 0 bases and J gave up 2 bases; unmatched junction bases: 12. The CDR3 is made up of 20 amino acids. This CDR3 reads CASSQETILTGDPGANVLTF. Here the CDR3 DNA reads TGCGCCAGCAGCCAAGAAACGATTTTGACAGGGGACCCTGGGGCCAACGTCCTGACTTTC.

This chain links TRBV28 with TRBJ2-5; 8 positions match TRBD1. The J segment lost 5 bases and the V segment lost 4 bases, leaving 6 bases of the junction unmatched. CDR1 and CDR2 from the germline V gene are MDHEN and SYDVKM. The CDR3 covers 14 residues. The CDR3 region has the DNA TGTGCCAGCAGTTCTGGCAGGGGGCATGAGACCCAGTACTTC. Protein sequence: CASSSGRGHETQYF.

V is TRBV6-1 and J is TRBJ1-6; a weak D match, TRBD1 (5 bases). V lost 7 bases and J 5 bases, leaving 12 bases between the germline ends. The CDR3 is 14 residues long. The germline gives CDR1 MNHNS, CDR2 SASEGT. The CDR3 DNA reads as TGTGCCAGCACCGCAGGACAAGATAATTCACCCCTCCACTTT. Its translation: CASTAGQDNSPLHF.

The chain has TRBV12-3 or TRBV12-4 and TRBJ1-1; possible D gene TRBD1, 5 bases. The ends were cut back, 3 bases at V and 6 bases at J, with 11 bases in the middle. This CDR3 is built from 13 residues. The CDR3 here is CASSFYVGAEAFF. The CDR3 DNA reads TGTGCCAGCAGTTTTTACGTGGGGGCTGAAGCTTTCTTT.

V usage is TRBV4-2 and J usage is TRBJ1-6; no clear D. V lost 8 bases to trimming and J lost 6 bases, with 11 bases between them. This CDR3 has 13 residues. Germline V gene sequence: CDR1 LGHNA, CDR2 YNFKEQ. CDR3 coding DNA: TGTGCCAGCCTCCGAGCACGTAATTCACCCCTCCACTTT. The encoded protein is CASLRARNSPLHF.

The table lists this clonotype with a few counts. This rearrangement joins TRBV12-3 or TRBV12-4 to TRBJ1-2; TRBD1 matches 7 bases. This CDR3 spans 17 amino acids. The junction had 13 bases not matched to a gene; V was cut back by 3 bases and J by 3 bases. The CDR3 DNA reads as TGTGCCAGCAGTTTTTCCTCCGGAGGCAGGGGGGACTATGGCTACACCTTC. This translates into CASSFSSGGRGDYGYTF.

This sequence joins TRBV5-1 and TRBJ1-1; D gene ambiguous. Germline assignment: CDR1 SGHRS and CDR2 YFSETQ. With 0 bases removed from V and 0 bases from J, the gap between germline ends came to 6 bases. The CDR3 is made up of 14 amino acids. This chain's CDR3 is CASSLGVMNTEAFF. As DNA, the CDR3 is TGCGCCAGCAGCTTGGGGGTTATGAACACTGAAGCTTTCTTT.

This clonotype occurred many times. V usage is TRBV29-1 and J usage is TRBJ2-6; tentatively, D is TRBD1 (6 bases). Trimming took off 3 bases at V and 0 bases at J, with 12 bases between the two ends. The CDR3 consists of 16 residues. Germline-derived CDR1 and CDR2 are SQVTM and ANQGSEA. In nucleotides, the CDR3 is TGCAGCGTTGAGGGGGCAGAAACCTCTGGGGCCAACGTCCTGACTTTC. It specifies CSVEGAETSGANVLTF.